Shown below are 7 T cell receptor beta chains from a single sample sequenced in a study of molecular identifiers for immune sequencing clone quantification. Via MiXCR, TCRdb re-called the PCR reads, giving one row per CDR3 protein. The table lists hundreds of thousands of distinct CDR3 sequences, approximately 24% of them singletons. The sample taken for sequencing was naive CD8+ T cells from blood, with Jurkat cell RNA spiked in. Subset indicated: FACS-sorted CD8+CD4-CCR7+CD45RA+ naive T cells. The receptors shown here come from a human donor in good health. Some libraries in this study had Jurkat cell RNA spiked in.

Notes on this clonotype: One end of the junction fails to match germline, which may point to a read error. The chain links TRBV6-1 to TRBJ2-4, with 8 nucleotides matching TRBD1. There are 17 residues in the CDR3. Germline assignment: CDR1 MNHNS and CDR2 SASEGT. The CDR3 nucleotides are TGTGCCAGCATCGGGGGCCGACAGGGGATAGCCAAAAACATTCCGTACTTC. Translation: CASIGGRQGIAKNIPYF.

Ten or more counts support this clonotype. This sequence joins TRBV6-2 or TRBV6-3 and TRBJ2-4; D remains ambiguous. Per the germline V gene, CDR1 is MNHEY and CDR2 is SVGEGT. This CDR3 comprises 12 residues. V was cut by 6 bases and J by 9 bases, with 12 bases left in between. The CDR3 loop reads CASSALDGIQYF. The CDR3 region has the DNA TGTGCCAGCAGCGCCCTAGACGGCATTCAGTACTTC.

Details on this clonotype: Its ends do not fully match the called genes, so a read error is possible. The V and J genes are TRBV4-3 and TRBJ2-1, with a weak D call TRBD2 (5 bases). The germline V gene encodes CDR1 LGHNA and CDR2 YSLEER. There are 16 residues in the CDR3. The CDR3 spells CASSQDRGNSFNEQFF. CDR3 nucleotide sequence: TGCGCCAGCAGCCAAGATCGGGGAAACTCCTTCAATGAGCAGTTCTTC.

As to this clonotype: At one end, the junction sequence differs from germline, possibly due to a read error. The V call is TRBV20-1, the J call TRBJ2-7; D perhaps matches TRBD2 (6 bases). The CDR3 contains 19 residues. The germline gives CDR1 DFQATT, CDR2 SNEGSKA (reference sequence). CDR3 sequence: CSARGLSGPSGRSSYERYF. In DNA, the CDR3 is TGCAGTGCTAGAGGACTTAGCGGACCGTCGGGCAGAAGCTCCTACGAGCGGTACTTC.

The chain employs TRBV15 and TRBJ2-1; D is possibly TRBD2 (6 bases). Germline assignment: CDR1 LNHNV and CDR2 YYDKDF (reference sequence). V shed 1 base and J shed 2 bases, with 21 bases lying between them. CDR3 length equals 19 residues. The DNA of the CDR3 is TGTGCCACCAGCAGAGTTAGGATCGACCCCGGGGGTCCCTACAATGAGCAGTTCTTC. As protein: CATSRVRIDPGGPYNEQFF.

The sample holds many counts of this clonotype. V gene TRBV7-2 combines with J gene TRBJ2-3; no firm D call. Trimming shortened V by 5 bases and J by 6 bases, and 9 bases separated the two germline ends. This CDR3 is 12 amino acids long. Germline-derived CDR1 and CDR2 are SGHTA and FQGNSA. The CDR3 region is CASSPTWDTQYF. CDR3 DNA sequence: TGTGCCAGCAGCCCCACTTGGGATACGCAGTATTTT.

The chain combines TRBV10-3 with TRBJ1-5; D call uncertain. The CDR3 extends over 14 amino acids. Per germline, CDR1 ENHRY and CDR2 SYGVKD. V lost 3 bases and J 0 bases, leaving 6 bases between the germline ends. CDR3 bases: TGTGCCATCAGTGACACGGATAGCAATCAGCCCCAGCATTTT. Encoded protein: CAISDTDSNQPQHF.